Below, one T cell receptor (beta chain) is given with its context. Its cognate antigen is unknown. This sample was taken from a study of ipilimumab plus nivolumab after autologous stem cell transplantation. At the level of the study: Patients received a median of roughly 5 ipilimumab and 8 or 9 nivolumab doses.

Notes on the study in general: Authors suggest TCR repertoire, Treg phenotype and gut microbiota support further study.

The ends were cut back, 5 bases at V and 0 bases at J, with 13 bases in the middle. Germline V gene data show CDR1 as MDHEN and CDR2 as SYDVKM. This CDR3 is built from 15 residues. Patients got ipilimumab 1 mg/kg beginning 14 to 28 days post-transplant. Profiling relied on immunoSEQ multiplex PCR, and the TCRdb table lists in-frame clones only, not all of them. The table has about 3,100 clones, around three quarters seen once. The chain recombines TRBV28 with TRBJ1-1; D unresolved. This receptor was identified in a male donor with primary mediastinal lymphoma. The sequencing here drew on PBMCs, taken in a trial of ipilimumab plus nivolumab as post-transplant consolidation. CDR3 bases: TGTGCCAGCAGTCTTGACGGAGGCATGAACACTGAAGCTTTCTTT. This sequence encodes CASSLDGGMNTEAFF.